Presented here are 5 T cell receptor beta chains from one specimen sequenced in a study of T cell responses to AZD1222 COVID-19 vaccine. Clones were sequenced by immunoSEQ multiplex PCR, and TCRdb holds only the in-frame ones, with some missing. The sample contains 100,000 to 110,000 clones, about 83% of which appear only once. The sample consisted of peripheral blood, taken on day 0 of AZD1222 vaccination. These TCRs come from an adult in good health.

J is TRBJ1-5 and V is TRBV5-1; D unresolved. CDR1 SGHRS and CDR2 YFSETQ come from the germline V gene. The CDR3 contains 14 residues. V was trimmed by 0 bases and J by 4 bases, leaving 8 bases between them. CDR3 residues: CASSLGGGNQPQHF. The CDR3 DNA reads as TGCGCCAGCAGCTTGGGGGGTGGAAATCAGCCCCAGCATTTT.

The genes are TRBV6-2 or TRBV6-3 and TRBJ1-3, with no clear D. The CDR3 covers 14 residues. Germline V gene data show CDR1 as MNHEY and CDR2 as SVGEGT. Trimming removed 4 bases at V and 1 base at J, with 8 bases between. The CDR3 reads CASSFRKSGNTIYF. The CDR3 bases are TGTGCCAGCAGTTTTAGGAAATCTGGAAACACCATATATTTT.

This chain links TRBV18 with TRBJ1-2, with D perhaps TRBD1 (5 bases). With 3 bases removed from V and 8 bases from J, the gap between germline ends came to 16 bases. The germline V gene encodes CDR1 KGHSH and CDR2 LQKENI. The CDR3 length is 14 residues. The CDR3 region has the DNA TGTGCCAGCTCACCCCAGGACGGGACCTACGGCTACACCTTC. It encodes CASSPQDGTYGYTF. The entire variable domain, with the rest obtained from reference TRBV18 and TRBJ1-2, is as follows: NAGVMQNPRHLVRRRGQEARLRCSPMKGHSHVYWYRQLPEEGLKFMVYLQKENIIDESGMPKERFSAEFPKEGPSILRIQQVVRGDSAAYFCASSPQDGTYGYTFGSGTRLTVV.

This clone has more than one count but fewer than ten. V usage is TRBV30 and J usage is TRBJ1-2, with D maybe TRBD1 (5 bases). This CDR3 region has 12 residues. Germline CDR1 GTSNPN, CDR2 SVGIG (reference sequence). V was trimmed by 2 bases and J by 5 bases, leaving 9 bases between them. In DNA form, the CDR3 reads TGTGCCTGGAGTCTGGGGGAATATGGCTACACCTTC. It specifies CAWSLGEYGYTF.

The chain joins TRBV4-2 to TRBJ2-2; TRBD2 agrees at 8 bases. The CDR3 is 15 residues long. CDR1 is LGHNA and CDR2 is YNFKEQ in the germline V gene. V was pared by 1 base and J by 4 bases, with 2 bases of the junction left unmatched. This CDR3 is CASSQAGGSTGELFF. The CDR3 DNA is TGTGCCAGCAGCCAAGCGGGGGGGAGCACCGGGGAGCTGTTTTTT.